The following is a TCR beta chain sequence with its context. Its antigen is currently not known. It has no much larger one-base neighbor in the sample; base qualities were not kept. The source of the sample is a study of cytomegalovirus exposure and HLA in healthy donors (TCRdb year 2017). For the wider study: A later analysis indicated that the 95 to 150 validation repertoires were generated on the platform also employed for the approximately 690 repertoires of the first cohort. To predict cytomegalovirus infection status, the study brought together high-throughput TCR immunosequencing, statistical association of individual TCRs with disease status, and machine learning. The study aimed to test whether cataloging public T cell receptors could reveal signatures of past pathogen exposure. Along with the approximately 600-subject first cohort, a separate validation cohort of around 120 different subjects was used.

The donors were included in the validation cohort of 120 subjects, a group kept apart from the approximately 650-subject first cohort. The library was generated by the immunoSEQ multiplex PCR assay. In the original analysis: A statistical classification framework was built for diagnosing cytomegalovirus status from the catalog of TCR beta chain sequences. TCRdb's version of the immuneACCESS table is confined to in-frame rearrangements and falls short of the full clone set. An unresolved V gene accounts for under half of the shortfall where checked; the remainder is of unknown origin. For V, J and clone size, that table is used; D and trimming come from the DNA. Across this sample there are under 150,000 clones, with roughly 88% seen only once. Jointly, the top ten make up under 6.5% of the sample. What the study reported, not specific to this receptor: The study gave a list of about 160 TCR beta chains associated with cytomegalovirus. Most TCR sequences were seen in very few donors, while some public TCRs were found in many individuals. All 120 or so repertoires were used to score co-occurrence in the validation cohort in a later analysis, because that analysis had no HLA typing for the cohort. The classifier was reported to diagnose cytomegalovirus status with high specificity and sensitivity in both the original cohort and the validation cohort. Three of the identified cytomegalovirus-associated TCR beta chains were confirmed in vitro to be specific for cytomegalovirus antigens. Of the cluster scores, around 95% were above 0 in a later analysis, which found that TCRs clustered in the first cohort also tended to co-occur in the 95 to 150 validation repertoires. The authors suggested that the approach could potentially be generalized to other disease states and immunological phenotypes.

This sequence originates from a woman under 30 in good health and CMV-seropositive. The sequenced material came from PBMCs.

The CDR3 sequence is CAWSGWRSNEQFF. The bases are TGTGCCTGGAGTGGTTGGAGGTCAAATGAGCAGTTCTTC. The chain links TRBV30 with TRBJ2-1; the D segment could be TRBD2, given 5 matching bases. The CDR3 has 13 amino acids, counting the end cysteine and phenylalanine. The only DNA kept is the CDR3, 39 bases in frame from the first base. The germline V gene (reference sequence) sets CDR1 to GTSNPN and CDR2 to SVGIG. V loses 1 base, J loses 7 bases, and the germline ends lie 11 bases apart.